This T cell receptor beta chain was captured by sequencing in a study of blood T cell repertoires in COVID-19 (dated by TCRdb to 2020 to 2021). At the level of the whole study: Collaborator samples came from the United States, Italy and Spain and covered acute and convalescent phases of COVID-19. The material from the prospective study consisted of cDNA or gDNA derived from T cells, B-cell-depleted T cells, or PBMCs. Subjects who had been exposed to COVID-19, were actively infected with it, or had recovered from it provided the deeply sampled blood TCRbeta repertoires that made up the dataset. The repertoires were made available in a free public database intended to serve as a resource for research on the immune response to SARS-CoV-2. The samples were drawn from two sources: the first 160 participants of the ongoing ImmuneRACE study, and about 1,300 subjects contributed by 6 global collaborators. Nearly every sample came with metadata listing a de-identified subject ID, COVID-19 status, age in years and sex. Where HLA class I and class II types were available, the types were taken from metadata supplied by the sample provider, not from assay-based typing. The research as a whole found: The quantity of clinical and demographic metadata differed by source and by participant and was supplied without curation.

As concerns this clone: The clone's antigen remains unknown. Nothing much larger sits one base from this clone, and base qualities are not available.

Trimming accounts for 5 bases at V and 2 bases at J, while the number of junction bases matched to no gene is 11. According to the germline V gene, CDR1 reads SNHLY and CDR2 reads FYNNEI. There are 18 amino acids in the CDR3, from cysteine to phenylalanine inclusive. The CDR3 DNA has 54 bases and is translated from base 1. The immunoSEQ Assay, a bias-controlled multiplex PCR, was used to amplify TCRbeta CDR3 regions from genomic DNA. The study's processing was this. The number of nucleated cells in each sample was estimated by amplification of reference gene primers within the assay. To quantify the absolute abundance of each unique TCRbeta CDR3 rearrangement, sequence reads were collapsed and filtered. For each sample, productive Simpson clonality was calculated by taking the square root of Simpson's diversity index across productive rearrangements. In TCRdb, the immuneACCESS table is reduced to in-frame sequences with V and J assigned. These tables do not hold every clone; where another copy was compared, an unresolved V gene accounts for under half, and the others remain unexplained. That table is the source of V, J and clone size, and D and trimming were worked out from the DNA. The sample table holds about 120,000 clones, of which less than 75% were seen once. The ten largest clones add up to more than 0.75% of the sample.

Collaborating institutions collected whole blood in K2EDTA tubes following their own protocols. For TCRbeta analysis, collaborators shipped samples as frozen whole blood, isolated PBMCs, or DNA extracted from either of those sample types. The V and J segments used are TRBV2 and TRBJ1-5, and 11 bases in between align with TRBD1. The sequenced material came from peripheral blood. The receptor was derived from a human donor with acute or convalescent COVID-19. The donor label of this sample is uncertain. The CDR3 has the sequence CASSIRTGGILRNQPQHF. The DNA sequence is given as TGTGCCAGCAGTATAAGGACAGGGGGCATTCTGCGCAATCAGCCCCAGCATTTT.